Presented here are 9 T cell receptor beta chains from one specimen sequenced in a study of cytomegalovirus exposure and HLA in healthy donors. PCR used 60 Vbeta primers and 13 Jbeta primers. This table comes from immunoSEQ multiplex PCR, and its TCRdb copy is limited to in-frame clones, with some not included. The sample carries 95,000 to 150,000 clones, roughly 79% recorded once. The source material was PBMCs. All receptors derive from a woman aged 40 to 50 in good health and CMV-seronegative.

The chain carries TRBV5-1 and TRBJ2-7; TRBD2 agrees at 10 bases. Looked up from germline, CDR1 is SGHRS and CDR2 is YFSETQ. Losses at the gene ends were 2 bases for V and 0 bases for J; bases not matched to a gene: 8. This CDR3 has 17 amino acids. The CDR3 loop reads CASSFFATSGNSYEQYF. As DNA, the CDR3 is TGCGCCAGCAGCTTCTTCGCTACTAGCGGGAACTCCTACGAGCAGTACTTC.

V usage is TRBV7-2 and J usage is TRBJ2-1; D possibly corresponds to TRBD2 (5 bases). V was shortened by 0 bases and J by 4 bases, with 13 bases between the two germline ends. Looked up from germline, CDR1 is SGHTA and CDR2 is FQGNSA. This CDR3 contains 16 residues. CDR3 sequence reads: CASSLATGMGYNEQFF. The CDR3 coding sequence is TGTGCCAGCAGCTTAGCAACCGGGATGGGGTACAATGAGCAGTTCTTC. The complete variable domain, with remaining parts taken from reference TRBV7-2 and TRBJ2-1, reads GAGVSQSPSNKVTEKGKDVELRCDPISGHTALYWYRQSLGQGLEFLIYFQGNSAPDKSGLPSDRFSAERTGGSVSTLTIQRTQQEDSAVYLCASSLATGMGYNEQFFGPGTRLTVL.

The J gene is TRBJ1-1, the V gene TRBV27, with 11 bases aligning to TRBD1. Trimming took 3 bases from V and 6 from J; bases not matched to a gene: 3. Germline V lookup: CDR1 MNHEY, CDR2 SMNVEV (reference sequence). This CDR3 is 14 amino acids long. CDR3 bases: TGTGCCAGCAGTTTTCGGACAGGGGGCGCTGAAGCTTTCTTT. Its translation: CASSFRTGGAEAFF.

The chain recombines TRBV7-9 with TRBJ1-1; 8 positions agree with TRBD1. V dropped 1 base and J dropped 5; count of bases not matched to a gene: 9. The CDR3 has 16 residues. Germline assignment: CDR1 SEHNR and CDR2 FQNEAQ (reference sequence). The CDR3 bases are TGTGCCAGCAGCTTAGTCACAGGGGGAAAGAAGACTGAAGCTTTCTTT. It yields the protein CASSLVTGGKKTEAFF. The full variable domain, in which reference TRBV7-9 and TRBJ1-1 provide the parts outside the CDR3, is DTGVSQNPRHKITKRGQNVTFRCDPISEHNRLYWYRQTLGQGPEFLTYFQNEAQLEKSRLLSDRFSAERPKGSFSTLEIQRTEQGDSAMYLCASSLVTGGKKTEAFFGQGTRLTVV.

J is TRBJ2-7 and V is TRBV29-1; D uncertain. V lost 4 bases, J lost 4 bases, and 14 bases lay in between. Germline assignment: CDR1 SQVTM and CDR2 ANQGSEA. There are 13 residues in the CDR3. CDR3 bases: TGCAGCGTTGGGGCAGGCTACCTGTACGAGCAGTACTTC. Protein: CSVGAGYLYEQYF.

The rearrangement joins TRBV7-8 to TRBJ2-3; D gene uncertain. The V end was cut by 2 bases, the J end by 0 bases, with 6 bases between. Germline V gene lookup returns CDR1 SGHVS and CDR2 FQNEAQ. This CDR3 comprises 14 residues. For the CDR3, the DNA is TGTGCCAGCAGCTTACTCGTAAGCACAGATACGCAGTATTTT. Its protein is CASSLLVSTDTQYF.

The chain is built from TRBV7-9 and TRBJ1-5; tentative D call: TRBD1 (5 bases). V lost 5 bases and J 3 bases, leaving 17 bases between the germline ends. There are 16 residues in the CDR3. Germline V gene lookup returns CDR1 SEHNR and CDR2 FQNEAQ (reference sequence). The CDR3 coding sequence is TGTGCCAGCAGCCCCGGATGGGCGACAGACAATCAGCCCCAGCATTTT. It is translated as CASSPGWATDNQPQHF.

The V gene is TRBV7-9, the J gene TRBJ1-4; 7 nucleotides align to TRBD1. The ends lost 5 bases at V and 2 bases at J; junction bases unmatched: 17. CDR1 is SEHNR, CDR2 FQNEAQ, per germline (reference sequence). The CDR3 consists of 19 residues. The CDR3: CASSRYLSGGFFTNEKLFF. The CDR3 DNA follows: TGTGCCAGCAGCCGATACTTATCAGGGGGATTTTTTACTAATGAAAAACTGTTTTTT.

This clone was seen more than once but under ten times. V usage is TRBV4-3 and J usage is TRBJ2-7, with 8 nucleotides matching TRBD2. The CDR3 extends over 17 amino acids. Germline CDR1 reads LGHNA; CDR2 reads YSLEER. J lost 1 base, V lost 4 bases, and 12 bases had no gene match. The CDR3 nucleotides read TGCGCCAGCAGCCGAGAATGGGCGGGAGGAGGATCCTACGAGCAGTACTTC. This encodes CASSREWAGGGSYEQYF.